This passage covers 30 T cell receptor beta chains from one sample sequenced in a study of T cell changes during pregnancy in multiple sclerosis. The protocol was immunoSEQ multiplex PCR, while the TCRdb copy is restricted to in-frame clones and leaves out a portion. Of about 49,000 clones in the sample, almost 95% were seen once. This specimen was peripheral blood, taken after pregnancy. These receptors all come from a female donor with multiple sclerosis, enrolled in a pregnancy study.

V and J are TRBV6-5 and TRBJ2-1; D perhaps matches TRBD2 (5 bases). V lost 0 bases and J 7 bases, leaving 7 bases between the germline ends. CDR1 is MNHEY, CDR2 SVGAGI, per germline. The CDR3 runs 13 residues. The CDR3: CASSYSTGNEQFF. Written as DNA, the CDR3 is TGTGCCAGCAGTTACTCGACGGGGAATGAGCAGTTCTTC.

The chain uses TRBV6-1 and TRBJ2-7; a weak D match, TRBD1 (6 bases). CDR3 length equals 12 residues. Trimming pared 4 bases from V and 6 bases from J, leaving 10 bases between. Germline V lookup: CDR1 MNHNS, CDR2 SASEGT. The CDR3, as DNA: TGTGCCAGCAGTGGGGACACCTCCGAGCAGTACTTC. Its protein product is CASSGDTSEQYF.

On this clone itself: Mismatch with germline at one junction end may stem from a read error. The chain carries TRBV19 and TRBJ1-1, with D unclear. The CDR3 extends over 15 amino acids. CDR1 and CDR2 (germline): LNHDA, SQIVND (reference sequence). CDR3: CASSMPLSVNTKAFF. In DNA, the CDR3 is TGTGCCAGTAGTATGCCCTTATCGGTAAACACTAAAGCTTTCTTT. The full variable domain, with the rest looked up from reference TRBV19 and TRBJ1-1, is DGGITQSPKYLFRKEGQNVTLSCEQNLNHDAMYWYRQDPGQGLRLIYYSQIVNDFQKGDIAEGYSVSREKKESFPLTVTSAQKNPTAFYLCASSMPLSVNTKAFFGQGTRLTVV.

The DNA for the CDR3 is TGTGCCAGCAGCTCAGGGGGAAGGACAGATACGCAGTATTTT. It is translated as CASSSGGRTDTQYF. The chain has TRBV5-4 and TRBJ2-3; 7 nucleotides agree with TRBD1. Germline V gives CDR1 SGHNT, CDR2 YYREEE (reference sequence). The CDR3 is 14 amino acids. Trimming cost V 3 bases and J 3 bases; bases outside gene matches: 4.

This chain uses TRBV27 with TRBJ2-6; no clear D gene. V gave up 5 bases and J gave up 0 bases, with 2 bases separating them. Germline V lookup: CDR1 MNHEY, CDR2 SMNVEV (reference sequence). The CDR3 totals 13 residues. The CDR3 nucleotides read TGTGCCAGCAGTCGCTCTGGGGCCAACGTCCTGACTTTC. The encoded protein is CASSRSGANVLTF.

V and J are TRBV6-5 and TRBJ1-2; 8 bases match TRBD1. The J segment lost 8 bases and the V segment lost 2 bases, leaving 13 bases of the junction unmatched. This CDR3 is built from 16 residues. Germline assignment: CDR1 MNHEY and CDR2 SVGAGI. The CDR3 sequence is CASSYLPTGAPRGYTF. In DNA form, the CDR3 reads TGTGCCAGCAGTTACCTTCCGACAGGGGCCCCTAGGGGCTACACCTTC.

The CDR3 DNA sequence: TGTGCCAGCAGTTTATGGGGGACAGGGTCGGCTTTAAACATTCAGTACTTC. This sequence encodes CASSLWGTGSALNIQYF. The chain couples TRBV27 to TRBJ2-4; TRBD1 aligns across 9 bases. Germline values: CDR1 MNHEY, CDR2 SMNVEV (reference sequence). The CDR3 sequence is 17 residues long. After removal of 1 base from V and 6 bases from J, the junction contained 10 bases not matched to a gene.

The chain links TRBV7-8 to TRBJ2-1, with 10 bases matching TRBD1. Germline CDR1 and CDR2: SGHVS and FQNEAQ. Germline trimming cut 3 bases from V and 8 bases from J; bases unmatched to any gene: 10. The CDR3 runs to 16 residues. The chain's CDR3 is CASSLGQGNFMDEQFF. Here the CDR3 DNA reads TGTGCCAGCAGCTTGGGACAGGGGAATTTTATGGATGAGCAGTTCTTC.

This rearrangement joins TRBV7-8 to TRBJ2-5, with a tentative D call TRBD2 (6 bases). V was trimmed by 1 base and J by 5 bases, leaving 11 bases between them. The CDR3 is made up of 14 amino acids. In germline, CDR1 is SGHVS, CDR2 FQNEAQ. The chain's CDR3 is CASSLEEGQETQYF. Written as DNA, the CDR3 is TGTGCCAGCAGCTTAGAGGAGGGTCAGGAGACCCAGTACTTC.

V is TRBV2 and J is TRBJ2-7; 10 bases line up with TRBD2. Trimming removed 8 bases from V and 6 bases from J; junction bases left unmatched: 10. The germline V gene encodes CDR1 SNHLY and CDR2 FYNNEI. The CDR3 covers 14 residues. The DNA for the CDR3 is TGTGCCAGCGTCGAATGGGCTAGCGGGGGCGAGCAGTACTTC. Translation: CASVEWASGGEQYF.

The chain employs TRBV11-2 and TRBJ1-2, with 7 positions matching TRBD1. V trimming: 2 bases; J trimming: 2 bases; junction bases outside the gene matches: 5. The CDR3 runs to 15 residues. Germline V lookup: CDR1 SGHAT, CDR2 FQNNGV. Here the CDR3 reads CASSLLTGRNYGYTF. CDR3 in DNA: TGTGCCAGCAGCTTATTGACAGGGAGAAACTATGGCTACACCTTC.

The sample holds one count of this clone. The rearrangement uses TRBV7-9 and TRBJ2-2; 9 bases fit TRBD2. The CDR3 is 15 amino acids. The germline V gene has CDR1 SEHNR and CDR2 FQNEAQ (reference sequence). J lost 5 bases, V lost 5 bases, and 6 bases had no gene match. CDR3: CASSSSGGRTGELFF. CDR3 DNA sequence: TGTGCCAGCAGCAGTAGCGGGGGAAGGACCGGGGAGCTGTTTTTT.

The chain carries TRBV20-1 and TRBJ2-5; D ambiguous. Germline CDR1 is DFQATT and CDR2 is SNEGSKA (reference sequence). The CDR3 is 11 residues long. V lost 3 bases and J 4 bases, leaving 6 bases between the germline ends. Here the CDR3 reads CSASFSETQYF. CDR3 sequence (DNA): TGCAGTGCTAGTTTCTCAGAGACCCAGTACTTC.

This chain connects TRBV9 to TRBJ1-1; TRBD1 agrees at 9 bases. With 4 bases clipped from V and 1 base from J, the junction kept 23 bases outside the gene matches. CDR1 SGDLS and CDR2 YYNGEE come from the germline V gene. This CDR3 is 21 amino acids long. Here the CDR3 DNA reads TGTGCCAGCAGCTCCCCCCGGACAGGGGATCCCTTTAGTCGTGCGAACACTGAAGCTTTCTTT. This translates into CASSSPRTGDPFSRANTEAFF.

The V gene is TRBV4-3, the J gene TRBJ2-2, with D maybe TRBD2 (7 bases). Trimming removed 1 base at V and 0 bases at J, with 21 bases between. Per germline, CDR1 LGHNA and CDR2 YSLEER. The CDR3 is 20 amino acids. The chain's CDR3 is CASSQGGARGVLANTGELFF. CDR3 DNA: TGCGCCAGCAGCCAAGGGGGGGCACGGGGGGTCCTCGCGAACACCGGGGAGCTGTTTTTT.

The chain joins TRBV15 to TRBJ1-5; D is ambiguous. This CDR3 is built from 15 residues. Germline V gene data show CDR1 as LNHNV and CDR2 as YYDKDF (reference sequence). Trimming stripped 0 bases from V and 6 bases from J, with 12 bases between. The CDR3 loop is CATSREFDSVQPQHF. In DNA form, the CDR3 reads TGTGCCACCAGCAGAGAGTTCGATAGTGTTCAGCCCCAGCATTTT.

A note on this clone: The junction departs from germline at one end; a sequencing error may be responsible. The chain carries TRBV11-2 and TRBJ1-1; 8 bases map to TRBD1. Germline V gene lookup returns CDR1 SGHAT and CDR2 FQNNGV. CDR3 length equals 13 residues. The CDR3 bases are TGCGCCAGCAGCTTAACGGGACAGGAGGCGGCTTTCTTT. Encoded protein: CASSLTGQEAAFF.

The V gene is TRBV19, the J gene TRBJ1-5; D not certain. V lost 7 bases and J lost 3, with 13 bases in between. Germline V lookup: CDR1 LNHDA, CDR2 SQIVND (reference sequence). This CDR3 has 14 residues. The CDR3 bases are TGTGCCAGTAACCCATCGGGGTCCAATCAGCCCCAGCATTTT. Translating gives CASNPSGSNQPQHF.

The V call is TRBV9, the J call TRBJ1-6; a weak D match, TRBD1 (5 bases). CDR3 length: 14 amino acids. CDR1 is SGDLS and CDR2 is YYNGEE in the germline V gene. Trimming took 2 bases from V and 7 from J, leaving 10 bases between them. CDR3 sequence: CASSVSGQNSPLHF. CDR3 nucleotide sequence: TGTGCCAGCAGCGTTTCAGGGCAAAATTCACCCCTCCACTTT.

This clone appeared a single time. V is TRBV11-2 and J is TRBJ2-3; D not resolved. This CDR3 comprises 12 residues. The V gene's germline CDR1 is SGHAT and CDR2 FQNNGV. The ends were cut back, 0 bases at V and 5 bases at J, with 3 bases in the middle. The CDR3 sequence is CASSLERDTQYF. The DNA of the CDR3 is TGTGCCAGCAGCTTAGAGAGAGATACGCAGTATTTT.

The rearrangement uses TRBV5-8 and TRBJ2-7; D not certain. CDR3 length: 11 amino acids. Germline V gives CDR1 SGHTS, CDR2 YDEGEE. Between the trimmed V and J ends, which lost 7 bases and 6 bases, there was a span of 11 bases. The CDR3 here is CASLELSEQYF. The CDR3 region has the DNA TGTGCCAGCCTAGAACTCTCCGAGCAGTACTTC.

This sequence joins TRBV19 and TRBJ1-2; D might be TRBD1 (6 bases). The CDR3 has 14 amino acids. Per germline, CDR1 LNHDA and CDR2 SQIVND (reference sequence). V was cut by 5 bases and J by 4 bases, with 14 bases left in between. The CDR3 loop reads CASSAYQGTYGYTF. CDR3 DNA: TGTGCCAGTAGTGCCTACCAGGGGACCTATGGCTACACCTTC. Filled out from reference TRBV19 and TRBJ1-2, the complete variable domain reads DGGITQSPKYLFRKEGQNVTLSCEQNLNHDAMYWYRQDPGQGLRLIYYSQIVNDFQKGDIAEGYSVSREKKESFPLTVTSAQKNPTAFYLCASSAYQGTYGYTFGSGTRLTVV.

V and J are TRBV11-2 and TRBJ2-7; 13 nucleotides line up with TRBD2. Per the germline V gene, CDR1 is SGHAT and CDR2 is FQNNGV. The CDR3 spans 15 residues. Trimming took 3 bases from V and 1 from J; bases not matched to a gene: 0. CDR3 coding DNA: TGTGCCAGCAGCTTGACTAGCGGGGGGTCCTACGAGCAGTACTTC. This gives the protein CASSLTSGGSYEQYF.

The rearrangement links TRBV12-5 to TRBJ1-2, with 9 bases matching TRBD1. Trimming at V came to 4 bases and at J to 2 bases, leaving 2 bases not matched to a gene. This CDR3 has 14 amino acids. Germline V gives CDR1 LGHNT, CDR2 FRNRAP. This CDR3 is CASGSGQGNYGYTF. Here the CDR3 DNA reads TGTGCTAGTGGTTCCGGACAGGGGAACTATGGCTACACCTTC.

The rearrangement uses TRBV7-9 and TRBJ2-2; D is ambiguous. CDR3 length: 13 amino acids. Germline loops: CDR1 SEHNR, CDR2 FQNEAQ (reference sequence). The V gene lost 4 bases and the J gene lost 5 bases, with 8 bases spanning the gap. CDR3 protein: CASSSLRTGELFF. The CDR3 DNA sequence: TGTGCCAGCAGCTCCCTGAGGACCGGGGAGCTGTTTTTT.

This clone appeared a single time. The chain employs TRBV5-5 and TRBJ1-2, with D uncertain. V was pared by 5 bases and J by 5 bases, with 22 bases between. CDR3 length: 16 amino acids. Germline V gene lookup returns CDR1 SGHKS and CDR2 YYEKEE (reference sequence). CDR3 coding DNA: TGTGCCAGCAGTCTCCGGGATAGAGGGCGACTATATGGCTACACCTTC. Its protein is CASSLRDRGRLYGYTF.

The V gene is TRBV29-1, the J gene TRBJ1-2, with no clear D. This CDR3 comprises 15 residues. Germline CDR1 SQVTM, CDR2 ANQGSEA. The V gene lost 1 base and the J gene lost 3 bases, with 15 bases spanning the gap. The DNA for the CDR3 is TGCAGCGTTGAAGTGGGCCCCCCTCGCCACTATGGCTACACCTTC. Encoded protein: CSVEVGPPRHYGYTF. The variable domain in full, with the rest retrieved from reference TRBV29-1 and TRBJ1-2, is SAVISQKPSRDICQRGTSLTIQCQVDSQVTMMFWYRQQPGQSLTLIATANQGSEATYESGFVIDKFPISRPNLTFSTLTVSNMSPEDSSIYLCSVEVGPPRHYGYTFGSGTRLTVV.

J is TRBJ2-4 and V is TRBV9; no definite D call. Trimming took off 4 bases at V and 5 bases at J, with 10 bases between the two ends. Per the germline V gene, CDR1 is SGDLS and CDR2 is YYNGEE. The CDR3 extends over 13 amino acids. The CDR3 nucleotides read TGTGCCAGCAGCCGGTCGCAAGAAAACATTCAGTACTTC. Protein sequence: CASSRSQENIQYF. Full variable domain (rest looked up from reference TRBV9 and TRBJ2-4): DSGVTQTPKHLITATGQRVTLRCSPRSGDLSVYWYQQSLDQGLQFLIQYYNGEERAKGNILERFSAQQFPDLHSELNLSSLELGDSALYFCASSRSQENIQYFGAGTRLSVL.

The rearrangement uses TRBV2 and TRBJ1-4; 7 bases fit TRBD1. CDR3 length equals 14 residues. CDR1 and CDR2 (germline): SNHLY, FYNNEI. V was clipped by 6 bases and J by 4 bases; unmatched bases: 5. This CDR3 reads CASSKDRFNEKLFF. The CDR3 nucleotides are TGTGCCAGCAGCAAGGACAGGTTTAATGAAAAACTGTTTTTT.

The rearrangement joins TRBV7-2 to TRBJ2-3; TRBD2 matches at 7 bases. The CDR3 loop spans 15 amino acids. The V gene's germline CDR1 is SGHTA and CDR2 FQGNSA. The V segment lost 5 bases and the J segment 1 base; nucleotides outside the gene matches: 6. CDR3 region: CASSPYRGGTDTQYF. Written as DNA, the CDR3 is TGTGCCAGCAGCCCCTACCGGGGGGGCACAGATACGCAGTATTTT.